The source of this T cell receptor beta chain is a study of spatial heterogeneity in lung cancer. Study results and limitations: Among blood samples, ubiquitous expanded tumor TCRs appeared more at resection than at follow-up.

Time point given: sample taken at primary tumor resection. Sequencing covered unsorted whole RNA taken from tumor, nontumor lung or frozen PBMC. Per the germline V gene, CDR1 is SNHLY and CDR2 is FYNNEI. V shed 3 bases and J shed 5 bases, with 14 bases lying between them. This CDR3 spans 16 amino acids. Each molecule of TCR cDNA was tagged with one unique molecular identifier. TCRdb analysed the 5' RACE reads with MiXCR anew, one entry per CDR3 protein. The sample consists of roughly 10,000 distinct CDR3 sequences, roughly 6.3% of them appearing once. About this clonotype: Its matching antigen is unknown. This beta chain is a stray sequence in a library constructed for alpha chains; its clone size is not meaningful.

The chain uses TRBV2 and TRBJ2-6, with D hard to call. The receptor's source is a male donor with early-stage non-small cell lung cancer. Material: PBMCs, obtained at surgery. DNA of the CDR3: TGTGCCAGCAGTGACATCGGTGGCGTGAGGGCCAACGTCCTGACTTTC. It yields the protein CASSDIGGVRANVLTF.